The rows below give T cell receptor beta chains drawn from one sample of a study of early T cells in non-severe SARS-CoV-2 infection. TCRdb reprocessed the 5' RACE reads via MiXCR and lists one record per CDR3 protein. The sample contains tens of thousands of distinct CDR3 sequences, 12% to 15% of which appear only once. Material: whole blood. Every receptor here comes from an adult who was a healthcare worker with PCR-confirmed SARS-CoV-2 infection or an uninfected control (not recorded which). The conserved cysteine and the conserved F or W are not part of the CDR3 here. Each record gives: J gene, V gene, CDR3 protein.

>TRBJ1-6|TRBV7-9
ASSRRQGLSYNSPLH
>TRBJ1-5|TRBV19
ASSIAHLTGSNQPQH
>TRBJ2-3|TRBV7-9
ASSWTDTQY
>TRBJ2-1|TRBV3-1
ASSPSGTGNNEQF
>TRBJ2-3|TRBV7-8
ASSLDGGAGSRYSTDTQY
>TRBJ2-5|TRBV7-6
ASSEQGTQY
>TRBJ2-7|TRBV6-1
ATQTWDRGYEQY
>TRBJ2-5|TRBV6-1
ASSSTTDRIPKTQY
>TRBJ1-4|TRBV11-2
ASSLVGTGAEKLF
>TRBJ2-7|TRBV20-1
SASRDRGYEQY
>TRBJ1-6|TRBV6-2/TRBV6-3
ASRQSRGVKNSPLH
>TRBJ1-4|TRBV28
ASSRGGLGEKLF
>TRBJ2-5|TRBV11-2
ASSSTGISQETQY
>TRBJ1-6|TRBV4-3
ASSNRDTNSPLH
>TRBJ2-2|TRBV7-8
ASSRLAAGNTGELF
>TRBJ2-6|TRBV21-1
ASSKRKGISSGANVLT
>TRBJ2-7|TRBV28
ASSSSGGEQSYEQY
>TRBJ2-7|TRBV15
ATSREGGGYEQY
>TRBJ1-4|TRBV14
ASSFNRGEKLF
>TRBJ1-2|TRBV29-1
SVVQGSYGYT
>TRBJ1-1|TRBV24-1
ATSDPANTEAF
>TRBJ1-3|TRBV28
ASSSPAYTIY
>TRBJ1-1|TRBV11-2
ASSLDRWNTEAF
>TRBJ2-3|TRBV7-3
ASSLRTGAGTDTQY
>TRBJ1-1|TRBV29-1
SYSQGGEAF
>TRBJ2-1|TRBV4-1
ASSQEQANSYNEQF
>TRBJ1-5|TRBV7-3
ASSLEGTVNQPQH
>TRBJ2-7|TRBV28
ASSKPGLAYEQY
>TRBJ2-7|TRBV18
ASSPSTGDEQY
>TRBJ1-4|TRBV3-1
ASSHQGSNEKLF
>TRBJ2-3|TRBV4-2
ASSQDPAPGGGSLNTDTQY
>TRBJ2-2|TRBV29-1
SVGGSGELF
>TRBJ1-2|TRBV30
AWSPGQGYGYT
>TRBJ1-6|TRBV12-3/TRBV12-4
ASRTWQSPLH
>TRBJ2-1|TRBV20-1
SASGDRVYNEQF
>TRBJ2-6|TRBV28
ASSVGPTSGANVLT
>TRBJ2-1|TRBV11-2
ASSLETRNEQF
>TRBJ2-7|TRBV9
ASSPGQGGGHEQY
>TRBJ2-3|TRBV7-2
ASSPLAGETDTQY
>TRBJ2-6|TRBV5-4
ASSLLAGGSGANVLT
>TRBJ1-5|TRBV28
ASISPGANNQPQH
>TRBJ2-4|TRBV29-1
SVTETGLAKNIQY
>TRBJ2-5|TRBV4-1
ASSQDRGDQETQY
>TRBJ1-1|TRBV11-2
ASSSVNTEAF
>TRBJ2-7|TRBV28
ASSVDRFKQY
>TRBJ2-5|TRBV5-4
ASSLDPQETQY
>TRBJ2-7|TRBV18
ASSGTGRTYEQY
>TRBJ1-2|TRBV4-3
ASSQRGQPYGYT
>TRBJ1-5|TRBV12-3/TRBV12-4
ASSFPSYSNQPQH
>TRBJ1-2|TRBV5-1
ASSRQGGNGYT
>TRBJ1-1|TRBV28
ASSAGARNTEAF
>TRBJ1-2|TRBV7-2
ASSTQFNYGYT
>TRBJ1-4|TRBV13
ASSPWGQANEKLF
>TRBJ1-1|TRBV7-9
ASIPGTEAF
>TRBJ1-1|TRBV20-1
SAFRGMNTEAF
>TRBJ2-5|TRBV10-3
AISDGGQETQY
>TRBJ1-1|TRBV18
ASSPSGPPLDTEAF
>TRBJ2-2|TRBV10-3
AISVRTGTSGDKNTGELF
>TRBJ1-1|TRBV29-1
SVDDPGLSGTEAF
>TRBJ1-1|TRBV7-9
ASSPRTSTEAF